This TCR beta chain originates from a study of CD8 T cells in acute hepatitis C reinfection (dated by TCRdb to about 2021). In the study overall: This study examined the TCRbeta repertoire of CD8+ T cells that recognize the HCV NS3-1073 epitope, both during acute infection and after viral clearance. From a few spontaneous resolvers and about six chronically infected subjects, acute samples were collected within 168 days of the estimated infection date. Paired acute and follow-up samples were contributed by four spontaneous resolvers. Results and caveats for the whole study, not just this receptor: High diversity was observed in NS3-1073 specific repertoires, and no significant differences in diversity were found between acute resolver, follow-up resolver and acute chronic samples. No follow-up repertoires were available for chronically infected subjects, since NS3-1073 specific cells were too rare to be sorted. It was rare for CDR3 sequences to be shared with other epitopes, and exact matching may have been limited by differing sequencing approaches. Around 13 public clonotypes were identified irrespective of outcome, and one of the public clonotypes used V04-02/J02-02. Only the TCRbeta chain was sequenced in bulk, so alphabeta pairing of public clonotypes could not be determined. TRBV04 and TRBV06 gene families were preferentially used in all groups, and this usage was not explained by overrepresentation in the naive pool.

A few counts support this clone. Per-nucleotide qualities are absent, and no much larger clonotype sits a single base away. Genomic DNA was extracted from FACS-sorted cells, and TCRbeta chain sequencing was performed through the commercial immunoSEQ service. Regarding the original processing steps: ImmunoSEQ Analyzer software v3.0 and R v3.5.1 were the tools used to analyze the repertoire data. Sequences containing stop codons or out-of-frame rearrangements were removed, so only productive rearrangements were analyzed. Simpson diversity, Shannon entropy, CDR3 length and nucleotide addition metrics were supplied by the sequencing provider. Clonotypes were grouped by frequency into dominant, sub-dominant, low or lowest abundance categories, and clonotypes below 0.1% were left out of most analyses. A CDR3 amino acid clonotype was called public when found in at least two subjects at a cumulative frequency of at least 0.5%. TCRdb carries this immuneACCESS record with in-frame sequences only. Its versions omit some clonotypes, under half of them owing to an unresolved V gene in the studies checked, with the rest unexplained. Clone size and V and J calls were adopted from that table, with D and trimming inferred from the DNA. The sample contains about 1,400 clones, around 50% of them found a single time. Together, the top ten hold 9% to 15% of the sample.

The sample's time point label, decoded: acute HCV infection, within 168 days of estimated infection date. HCV-specific TCR repertoires were characterized directly ex vivo, and the sequenced cells were not expanded in vitro beforehand. Enrolled in the Montreal Hepatitis C Cohort (HEPCO) in Canada, the donors were people who inject drugs, and these donors were followed every 3 months. Acute primary HCV infection was defined by a positive HCV RNA or antibody test following a negative test within the previous 24 weeks. A PE-labeled tetramer loaded with the NS3 peptide spanning residues 1073-1081 was used to stain HCV-specific cells. Cells were surface stained with CD3, CD8 and CD45RO antibodies, and an aqua fixable dye was used to exclude dead cells. Several spontaneous resolvers, defined by HCV RNA clearance within 24 weeks, were included in the cohort. Negative selection by means of the MACS CD8+ T cell Isolation Kit yielded CD8+ T cells from peripheral blood mononuclear cells recovered from cryopreservation by thawing. A BD FACSAria II cell sorter was used to sort the cells.

CDR1 SGHTA and CDR2 FQGNSA were looked up in the germline V gene. The CDR3 runs 13 amino acids, cysteine and phenylalanine included. The retained sequence is limited to the CDR3, 39 bases, with the frame set at the first base. V and J are trimmed by 1 base and 7 bases, and the gene matches miss 3 bases of the junction. The receptor was derived from a woman aged 18-29 years who spontaneously cleared hepatitis C infection. The sample here was HCV NS3-1073 tetramer-sorted CD8+ T cells from PBMCs, taken during acute infection. Per the publication, the cell subset or site label means: FACS-sorted NS3-1073 tetramer+ CD8+ T cells. The chain is made from TRBV7-2 and TRBJ1-1, and 7 bases in between align with TRBD1. The CDR3 reads CASSLVGGGEAFF. In nucleotide form, the sequence is TGTGCCAGCAGCTTAGTAGGGGGCGGTGAAGCTTTCTTT. Beyond the CDR3, the reference TRBV7-2 and TRBJ1-1 genes provide the residues; the full variable domain reads: GAGVSQSPSNKVTEKGKDVELRCDPISGHTALYWYRQSLGQGLEFLIYFQGNSAPDKSGLPSDRFSAERTGGSVSTLTIQRTQQEDSAVYLCASSLVGGGEAFFGQGTRLTVV.